One and the same sample provided the 10 T cell receptor beta chains below, sequenced in a study of PD-1 blockade in classical Hodgkin lymphoma. Clones were read by immunoSEQ multiplex PCR, and TCRdb kept only the in-frame ones, dropping some. Of just under 30,000 clones detected, about two thirds appear once; the ten largest clones hold about 4%. No patient escaped relapse after autologous stem cell transplantation, and brentuximab vedotin exposure varied. The source material was peripheral blood mononuclear cells (PBMCs), sampled before the second cycle of nivolumab. Every receptor here comes from a human donor with classical Hodgkin lymphoma.

By proportion, this clone is medium-sized. CDR3 nucleotides: TGTGCCAGCTCAGCCGGGACAGAAAATTCACCCCTCCACTTT. Protein product: CASSAGTENSPLHF. V gene TRBV18 combines with J gene TRBJ1-6; 7 bases are a match to TRBD1. V lost 5 bases and J lost 7; bases outside the gene matches: 5. CDR1 KGHSH and CDR2 LQKENI come from the germline V gene. The CDR3 runs 14 residues.

This clone was detected only a few times. V is TRBV9 and J is TRBJ2-2, with 10 bases lining up with TRBD1. V was pared by 3 bases and J by 5 bases, with 7 bases of the junction left unmatched. Germline loops: CDR1 SGDLS, CDR2 YYNGEE. The CDR3 covers 16 residues. CDR3 coding DNA: TGTGCCAGCAGCGCCCACGGGGGACAGGGGACCGGGGAGCTGTTTTTT. As protein: CASSAHGGQGTGELFF. Full variable domain (outside the CDR3, taken from reference TRBV9 and TRBJ2-2): DSGVTQTPKHLITATGQRVTLRCSPRSGDLSVYWYQQSLDQGLQFLIQYYNGEERAKGNILERFSAQQFPDLHSELNLSSLELGDSALYFCASSAHGGQGTGELFFGEGSRLTVL.

The chain has TRBV6-5 and TRBJ1-1; D is unclear. The germline CDR1 and CDR2 sequences are MNHEY and SVGAGI. The V gene lost 10 bases and the J gene lost 0 bases, with 15 bases spanning the gap. The CDR3 has 14 amino acids. CDR3 region: CATSPGFMNTEAFF. The CDR3 DNA reads as TGTGCCACGTCCCCCGGCTTTATGAACACTGAAGCTTTCTTT.

This clone was observed a few times. The chain couples TRBV6-6 to TRBJ2-7, with D possibly being TRBD2 (5 bases). V lost 8 bases to trimming and J lost 0 bases, with 17 bases between them. The germline CDR1 and CDR2 sequences are MNHNY and SVGAGI (reference sequence). The CDR3 consists of 15 residues. The CDR3 here is CASLDLERSSYEQYF. The CDR3 DNA sequence: TGTGCCAGCCTAGACCTTGAGCGGAGCTCCTACGAGCAGTACTTC.

This clone was detected a few times. The chain links TRBV29-1 to TRBJ2-5; D tentatively reads TRBD1 or TRBD2 (5 bases each). Per germline, CDR1 SQVTM and CDR2 ANQGSEA. The CDR3 runs to 16 residues. V was clipped by 4 bases and J by 1 base, with 19 bases between them. The CDR3 DNA reads as TGCAGCGTTGGGGGCGTGGGGAGTGGGATCCAAGAGACCCAGTACTTC. Its protein is CSVGGVGSGIQETQYF. The full variable domain, rest sourced from reference TRBV29-1 and TRBJ2-5, is SAVISQKPSRDICQRGTSLTIQCQVDSQVTMMFWYRQQPGQSLTLIATANQGSEATYESGFVIDKFPISRPNLTFSTLTVSNMSPEDSSIYLCSVGGVGSGIQETQYFGPGTRLLVL.

This clone is termed medium-sized. The chain has TRBV5-6 and TRBJ2-5, with 13 bases aligning to TRBD2. V lost 0 bases, J lost 7 bases, and 15 bases stayed unmatched. The CDR3 loop spans 19 amino acids. CDR1 is SGHDT and CDR2 is YYEEEE in the germline V gene. The CDR3 sequence: CASSLGLAGGFPPRGTQYF. CDR3 nucleotide sequence: TGTGCCAGCAGCTTGGGACTAGCGGGAGGATTCCCCCCAAGGGGGACCCAGTACTTC.

This clone rates as medium-sized (0.01 to 0.1%). The rearrangement joins TRBV28 to TRBJ1-1; D gene unclear. Trimming shortened V by 7 bases and J by 2 bases, and 5 bases separated the two germline ends. This CDR3 has 11 residues. Germline CDR1 is MDHEN and CDR2 is SYDVKM. The CDR3: CASTSNTEAFF. DNA for the CDR3: TGTGCCAGCACGTCAAACACTGAAGCTTTCTTT.

Here the CDR3 DNA reads TGTGCCACCAGCGCGGGGGTAAGCTCCTACAATGAGCAGTTCTTC. This gives the protein CATSAGVSSYNEQFF. V gene TRBV15 combines with J gene TRBJ2-1; 7 bases are shared with TRBD2. Germline values: CDR1 LNHNV, CDR2 YYDKDF (reference sequence). This CDR3 is 15 amino acids long. V dropped 5 bases and J dropped 0; count of bases not matched to a gene: 4.

V gene TRBV20-1 combines with J gene TRBJ1-2; 8 bases fit TRBD1. The CDR3 consists of 10 residues. CDR1 and CDR2 (germline): DFQATT, SNEGSKA (reference sequence). After removal of 4 bases from V and 8 bases from J, the junction contained 0 bases not matched to a gene. Here the CDR3 reads CSATGGGYTF. As DNA, the CDR3 is TGCAGTGCTACAGGGGGCGGCTACACCTTC.

The V gene is TRBV7-9, the J gene TRBJ1-4; tentative D call: TRBD1 (6 bases). CDR1 is SEHNR and CDR2 is FQNEAQ in the germline V gene (reference sequence). V dropped 4 bases and J dropped 7 bases, with 16 bases sitting between them. The CDR3 runs 15 residues. CDR3 bases: TGTGCCAGCAGCTCACAAGGTTCGACAGGTGAAAAACTGTTTTTT. The encoded protein is CASSSQGSTGEKLFF.